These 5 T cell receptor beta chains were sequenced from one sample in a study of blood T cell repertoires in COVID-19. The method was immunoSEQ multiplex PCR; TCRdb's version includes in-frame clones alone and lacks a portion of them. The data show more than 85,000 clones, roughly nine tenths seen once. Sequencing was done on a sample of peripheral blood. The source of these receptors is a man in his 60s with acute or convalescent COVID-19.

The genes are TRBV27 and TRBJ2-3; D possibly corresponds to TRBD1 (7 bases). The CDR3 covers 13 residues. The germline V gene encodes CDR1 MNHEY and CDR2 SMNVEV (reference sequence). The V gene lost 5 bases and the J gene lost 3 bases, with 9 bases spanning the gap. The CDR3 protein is CASSPGGTDTQYF. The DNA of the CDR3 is TGTGCCAGCAGTCCAGGGGGGACAGATACGCAGTATTTT.

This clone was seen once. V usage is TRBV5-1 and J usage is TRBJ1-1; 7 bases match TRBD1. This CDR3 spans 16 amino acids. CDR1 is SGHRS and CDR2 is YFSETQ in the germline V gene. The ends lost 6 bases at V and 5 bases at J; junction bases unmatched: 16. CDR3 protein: CASTNQQGWGRTEAFF. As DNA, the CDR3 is TGCGCCAGCACCAATCAACAGGGGTGGGGGAGAACTGAAGCTTTCTTT. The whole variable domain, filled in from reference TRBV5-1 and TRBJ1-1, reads KAGVTQTPRYLIKTRGQQVTLSCSPISGHRSVSWYQQTPGQGLQFLFEYFSETQRNKGNFPGRFSGRQFSNSRSEMNVSTLELGDSALYLCASTNQQGWGRTEAFFGQGTRLTVV.

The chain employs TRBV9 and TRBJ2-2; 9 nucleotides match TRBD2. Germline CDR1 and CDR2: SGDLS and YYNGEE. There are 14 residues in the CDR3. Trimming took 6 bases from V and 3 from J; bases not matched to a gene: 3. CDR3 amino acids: CASMASGDTGELFF. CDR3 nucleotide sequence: TGTGCCAGCATGGCTAGCGGGGACACCGGGGAGCTGTTTTTT.

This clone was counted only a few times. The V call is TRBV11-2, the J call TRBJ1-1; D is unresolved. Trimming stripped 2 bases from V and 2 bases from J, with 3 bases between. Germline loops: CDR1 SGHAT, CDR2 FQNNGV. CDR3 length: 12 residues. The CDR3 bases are TGTGCCAGCAGCTTATCAAACACTGAAGCTTTCTTT. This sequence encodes CASSLSNTEAFF.

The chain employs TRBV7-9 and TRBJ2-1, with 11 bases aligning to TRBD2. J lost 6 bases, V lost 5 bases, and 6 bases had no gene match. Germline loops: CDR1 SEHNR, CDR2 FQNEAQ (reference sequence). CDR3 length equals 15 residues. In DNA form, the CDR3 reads TGTGCCAGCAGCCAGGGACTAGCGGCCTTCAATGAGCAGTTCTTC. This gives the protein CASSQGLAAFNEQFF.